This entry lists 15 T cell receptor beta chains sequenced from one sample in a study of CXCR3-negative and CXCR3-positive naive CD8 T cells. 5' RACE that incorporated UMI labels was used to prepare the TRB cDNA libraries. Each CDR3 protein gets one entry in TCRdb, which reprocessed the 5' RACE reads and gives no DNA. The sample table sets out fewer than 55,000 distinct CDR3 sequences. Sequencing was performed on naive CXCR3- CD8+ T cells from blood. Subset described: CD45RO-CCR7+CD27+CD95- naive CD8+ T cells lacking CXCR3 (TNR3-). Every receptor here comes from a human donor in good health. Some clones in this sample may be carry-over from other donors' samples.

V gene TRBV29-1 combines with J gene TRBJ2-3. This CDR3 comprises 12 residues. Germline loops: CDR1 SQVTM, CDR2 ANQGSEA. CDR3 protein: CSVEEKWDTQYF.

This sequence joins TRBV7-6 and TRBJ2-7; the TCRdb D gene call, TRBD1, has no DNA to confirm it. The CDR3 has 13 amino acids. CDR1 SGHVS and CDR2 FNYEAQ come from the germline V gene. CDR3 residues: CASSIGRDYEQYF.

This sequence joins TRBV28 and TRBJ2-3; TCRdb lists TRBD2, though no DNA is available to test this call. This CDR3 region has 16 residues. Germline CDR1 reads MDHEN; CDR2 reads SYDVKM. CDR3 loop: CASSFGLAGVGDTQYF.

The CDR3 loop reads CASSLGPQGSRKLFF. The chain is built from TRBV5-5 and TRBJ1-4; as DNA is missing, the TRBD1 call by TCRdb cannot be tested. This CDR3 has 15 residues. Germline assignment: CDR1 SGHKS and CDR2 YYEKEE (reference sequence).

The V and J genes are TRBV7-8 and TRBJ2-7; without DNA, the TCRdb call of TRBD1 cannot be checked. The CDR3 loop spans 14 amino acids. CDR1 and CDR2 (germline): SGHVS, FQNEAQ. CDR3 in amino acids: CASSSFRTVNEQYF.

CDR3 in amino acids: CSVALPRGTGTNGYTF. The chain carries TRBV29-1 and TRBJ1-2; as DNA is missing, the TRBD1 call by TCRdb cannot be tested. The CDR3 has 16 residues. Germline V lookup: CDR1 SQVTM, CDR2 ANQGSEA.

The genes are TRBV5-1 and TRBJ2-3; lacking DNA, the TRBD1 call made by TCRdb goes unchecked. Germline-derived CDR1 and CDR2 are SGHRS and YFSETQ. The CDR3 is 19 amino acids. The CDR3 loop reads CASSLSTNSQGFGTDTQYF.

This chain connects TRBV4-1 to TRBJ1-1. The CDR3 runs to 13 residues. Germline V lookup: CDR1 MGHRA, CDR2 YSYEKL. The CDR3 region is CASSQDSNTEAFF.

This chain joins TRBV28 and TRBJ2-5; TCRdb calls TRBD1, which cannot be checked without DNA. This CDR3 has 15 residues. Germline V gene lookup returns CDR1 MDHEN and CDR2 SYDVKM. The CDR3 loop reads CASSLEGALEETQYF.

This CDR3 reads CSVEDLRQGIDF. The rearrangement uses TRBV29-1 and TRBJ2-4. This CDR3 spans 12 amino acids. Looked up from germline, CDR1 is SQVTM and CDR2 is ANQGSEA.

V is TRBV14 and J is TRBJ1-2; no DNA is available, so the TRBD1 call from TCRdb remains unchecked. Germline V lookup: CDR1 SGHDN, CDR2 FVKESK. The CDR3 covers 16 residues. The CDR3 sequence: CASSRGQTKTNYGYTF. Full variable domain (rest looked up from reference TRBV14 and TRBJ1-2): EAGVTQFPSHSVIEKGQTVTLRCDPISGHDNLYWYRRVMGKEIKFLLHFVKESKQDESGMPNNRFLAERTGGTYSTLKVQPAELEDSGVYFCASSRGQTKTNYGYTFGSGTRLTVV.

V gene TRBV7-9 combines with J gene TRBJ2-7; TCRdb's assignment of TRBD1 cannot be checked, as there is no DNA. The CDR3 is 13 amino acids. Germline CDR1 is SEHNR and CDR2 is FQNEAQ (reference sequence). The CDR3 loop is CASSHDRFYEQYF.

The chain carries TRBV4-1 and TRBJ2-3. Germline values: CDR1 MGHRA, CDR2 YSYEKL. This CDR3 spans 11 amino acids. CDR3 residues: CASSTTDTQYF.

The chain combines TRBV12-3 or TRBV12-4 with TRBJ1-6; TCRdb designates TRBD1, a call that cannot be tested without DNA. There are 16 residues in the CDR3. The CDR3 sequence is CASSPGTGFGISPLHF.

V is TRBV7-9 and J is TRBJ2-5; as DNA is missing, the TRBD1 call by TCRdb cannot be tested. The CDR3 runs 17 residues. CDR1 and CDR2 from the germline V gene are SEHNR and FQNEAQ (reference sequence). The CDR3 spells CASSFPGHSMYQETQYF. The variable domain in full, completed from reference TRBV7-9 and TRBJ2-5, reads DTGVSQNPRHKITKRGQNVTFRCDPISEHNRLYWYRQTLGQGPEFLTYFQNEAQLEKSRLLSDRFSAERPKGSFSTLEIQRTEQGDSAMYLCASSFPGHSMYQETQYFGPGTRLLVL.